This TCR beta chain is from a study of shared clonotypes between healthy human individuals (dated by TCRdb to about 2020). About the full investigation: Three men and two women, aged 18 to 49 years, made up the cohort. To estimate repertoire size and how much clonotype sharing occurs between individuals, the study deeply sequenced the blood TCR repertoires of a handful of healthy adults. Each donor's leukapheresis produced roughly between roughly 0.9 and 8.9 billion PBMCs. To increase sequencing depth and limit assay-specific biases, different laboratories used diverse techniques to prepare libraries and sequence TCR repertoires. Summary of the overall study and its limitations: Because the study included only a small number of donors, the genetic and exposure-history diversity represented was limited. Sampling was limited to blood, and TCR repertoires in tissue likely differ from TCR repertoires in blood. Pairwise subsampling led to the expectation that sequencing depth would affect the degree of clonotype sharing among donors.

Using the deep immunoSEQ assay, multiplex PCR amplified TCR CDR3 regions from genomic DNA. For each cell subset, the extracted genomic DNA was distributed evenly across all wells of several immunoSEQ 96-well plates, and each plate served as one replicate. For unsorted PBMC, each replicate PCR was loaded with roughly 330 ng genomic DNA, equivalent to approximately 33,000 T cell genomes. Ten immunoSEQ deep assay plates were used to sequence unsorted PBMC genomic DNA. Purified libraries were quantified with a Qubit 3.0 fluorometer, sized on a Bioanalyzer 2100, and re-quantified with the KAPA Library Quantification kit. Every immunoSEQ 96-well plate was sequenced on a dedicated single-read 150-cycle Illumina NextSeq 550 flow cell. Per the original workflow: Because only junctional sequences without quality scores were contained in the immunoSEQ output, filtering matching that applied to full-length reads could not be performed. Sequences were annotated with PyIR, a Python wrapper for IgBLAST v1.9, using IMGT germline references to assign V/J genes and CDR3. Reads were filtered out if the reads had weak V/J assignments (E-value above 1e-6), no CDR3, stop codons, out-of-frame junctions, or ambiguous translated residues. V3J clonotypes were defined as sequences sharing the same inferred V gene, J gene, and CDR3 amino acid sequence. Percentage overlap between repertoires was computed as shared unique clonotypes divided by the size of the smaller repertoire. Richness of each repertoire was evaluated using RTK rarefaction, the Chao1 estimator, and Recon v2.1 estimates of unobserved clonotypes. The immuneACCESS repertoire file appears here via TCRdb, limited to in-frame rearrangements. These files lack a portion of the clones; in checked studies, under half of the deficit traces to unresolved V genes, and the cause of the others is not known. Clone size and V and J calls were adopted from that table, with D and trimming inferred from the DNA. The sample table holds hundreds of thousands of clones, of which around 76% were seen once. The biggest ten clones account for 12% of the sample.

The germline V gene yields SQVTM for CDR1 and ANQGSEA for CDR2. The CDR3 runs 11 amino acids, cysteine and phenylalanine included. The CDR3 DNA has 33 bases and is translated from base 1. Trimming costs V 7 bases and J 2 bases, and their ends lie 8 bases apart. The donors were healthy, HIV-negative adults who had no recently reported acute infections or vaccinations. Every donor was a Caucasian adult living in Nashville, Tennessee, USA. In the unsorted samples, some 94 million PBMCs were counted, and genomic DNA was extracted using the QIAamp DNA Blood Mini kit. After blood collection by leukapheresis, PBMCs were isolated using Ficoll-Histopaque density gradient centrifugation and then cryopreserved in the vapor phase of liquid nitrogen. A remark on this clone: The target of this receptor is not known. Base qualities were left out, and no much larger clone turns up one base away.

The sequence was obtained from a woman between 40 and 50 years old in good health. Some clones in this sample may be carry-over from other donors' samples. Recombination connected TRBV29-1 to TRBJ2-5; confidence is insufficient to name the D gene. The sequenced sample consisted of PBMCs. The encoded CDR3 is CSGEEQETQYF. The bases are TGCAGCGGAGAGGAACAAGAGACCCAGTACTTC.